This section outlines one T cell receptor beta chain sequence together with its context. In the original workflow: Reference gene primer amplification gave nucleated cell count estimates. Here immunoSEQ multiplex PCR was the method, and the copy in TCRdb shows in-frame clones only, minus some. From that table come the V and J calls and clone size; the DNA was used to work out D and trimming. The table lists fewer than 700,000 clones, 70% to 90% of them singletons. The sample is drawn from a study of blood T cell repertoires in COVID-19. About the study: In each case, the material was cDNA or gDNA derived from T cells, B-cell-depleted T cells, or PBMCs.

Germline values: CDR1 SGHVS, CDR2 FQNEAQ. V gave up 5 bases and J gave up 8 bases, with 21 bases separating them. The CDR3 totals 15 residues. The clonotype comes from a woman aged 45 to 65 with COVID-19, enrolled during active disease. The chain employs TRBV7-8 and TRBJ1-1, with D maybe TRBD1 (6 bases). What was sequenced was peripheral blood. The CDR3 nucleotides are TGTGCCAGCAGCCTCACTACGTCCGGACAGAACGAAGCTTTCTTT. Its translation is CASSLTTSGQNEAFF.